These 32 T cell receptor beta chains came from one sample sequenced in a study of shared clonotypes between healthy human individuals. Measured with immunoSEQ multiplex PCR; TCRdb has only the in-frame clones, and not every one. The profile shows roughly 500,000 clones, about four fifths of them singletons. Sequencing was performed on PBMCs. These receptor sequences come from a woman aged 40 to 49 in good health. Some clones in this sample may be carry-over from other donors' samples.

The rearrangement links TRBV7-9 to TRBJ2-5; 8 bases are shared with TRBD2. The CDR3 totals 15 residues. The J segment lost 2 bases and the V segment lost 5 bases, leaving 7 bases of the junction unmatched. Germline V lookup: CDR1 SEHNR, CDR2 FQNEAQ (reference sequence). The CDR3: CASSEGTRTQETQYF. As DNA, the CDR3 is TGTGCCAGCAGCGAAGGGACTAGGACACAAGAGACCCAGTACTTC.

The V gene is TRBV4-2, the J gene TRBJ2-3, with 11 bases lining up with TRBD2. CDR1 and CDR2 from the germline V gene are LGHNA and YNFKEQ. CDR3 length: 16 amino acids. V trimming: 3 bases; J trimming: 5 bases; junction bases outside the gene matches: 7. CDR3 in amino acids: CASSHIAGGPEDTQYF. Written as DNA, the CDR3 is TGTGCCAGCAGCCATATAGCGGGAGGGCCGGAAGATACGCAGTATTTT.

The chain recombines TRBV2 with TRBJ2-1; no reliable D call. Germline V gene lookup returns CDR1 SNHLY and CDR2 FYNNEI. The CDR3 totals 13 residues. Deletions cut 3 bases from V and 10 bases from J, with 13 bases between. This CDR3 reads CASSDSRSGEQFF. The CDR3 region has the DNA TGTGCCAGCAGTGATTCACGTTCCGGGGAGCAGTTCTTC.

The V gene is TRBV5-1, the J gene TRBJ1-1; D is unclear. CDR3 length: 17 residues. Looked up from germline, CDR1 is SGHRS and CDR2 is YFSETQ. The germline V and J ends were trimmed by 4 bases and 0 bases, with 19 bases remaining between them. The CDR3 here is CASSPVANDNMNTEAFF. The CDR3 nucleotides are TGCGCCAGCAGCCCCGTTGCCAACGATAACATGAACACTGAAGCTTTCTTT.

CDR3 amino acids: CSALIGDTQYF. The CDR3 coding sequence is TGCAGTGCCCTGATTGGAGATACGCAGTATTTT. The chain uses TRBV20-1 and TRBJ2-3; D is ambiguous. Germline-derived CDR1 and CDR2 are DFQATT and SNEGSKA (reference sequence). Trimming took 6 bases from V and 5 from J, leaving 9 bases between them. The CDR3 covers 11 residues.

The CDR3 DNA sequence: TGTGCCAGCAGTTCCTCCAAAAGGACCTACGAGCAGTACTTC. It yields the protein CASSSSKRTYEQYF. V and J are TRBV28 and TRBJ2-7, with D unresolved. CDR3 length: 14 amino acids. The germline V gene has CDR1 MDHEN and CDR2 SYDVKM. Between the trimmed V and J ends, which lost 4 bases and 2 bases, there was a span of 12 bases.

The rearrangement joins TRBV10-3 to TRBJ2-7; D unclear. The CDR3 loop spans 12 amino acids. Germline CDR1 is ENHRY and CDR2 is SYGVKD. The V end lost 3 bases, the J end lost 8 bases, and 11 bases lay between the germline ends. The CDR3 DNA reads TGTGCCATCAGTGACCTGCGTGACAAGCAGTACTTC. Its protein is CAISDLRDKQYF.

The chain uses TRBV29-1 and TRBJ2-5; D is possibly TRBD2 (5 bases). The J call may be incorrect, as the DNA end agrees better with TRBJ2-7. This CDR3 is 11 amino acids long. CDR1 and CDR2 from the germline V gene are SQVTM and ANQGSEA. The CDR3 loop is CSVGSGSEQYF. In nucleotides, the CDR3 is TGCAGCGTTGGTTCGGGGTCCGAGCAGTACTTC.

This chain uses TRBV7-2 with TRBJ2-7; D unclear. The germline CDR1 and CDR2 sequences are SGHTA and FQGNSA. V shed 5 bases and J shed 2 bases, with 22 bases lying between them. The CDR3 is 17 amino acids. The CDR3 sequence is CASSPQPGGINTYEQYF. The CDR3 DNA reads as TGTGCCAGCAGCCCCCAACCGGGCGGTATCAATACCTACGAGCAGTACTTC.

This sequence joins TRBV5-1 and TRBJ1-3, with D unclear. The CDR3 spans 15 residues. Trimming stripped 4 bases from V and 0 bases from J, with 11 bases between. Germline CDR1 is SGHRS and CDR2 is YFSETQ. DNA of the CDR3: TGCGCCAGCAGCCCAACAGTGTACTCTGGAAACACCATATATTTT. Translation: CASSPTVYSGNTIYF.

This chain connects TRBV7-3 to TRBJ2-3; 9 nucleotides match TRBD2. Germline values: CDR1 SGHTA, CDR2 FQGTGA. This CDR3 spans 16 amino acids. Losses at the gene ends were 1 base for V and 2 bases for J; bases not matched to a gene: 4. The CDR3 region has the DNA TGTGCCAGCAGCTTAAATCCTAGCGGGACCACAGATACGCAGTATTTT. Residues: CASSLNPSGTTDTQYF.

This clone was seen more than once but under ten times. The rearrangement uses TRBV6-5 and TRBJ2-1; no definite D call. The CDR3 is made up of 11 amino acids. V gave up 0 bases and J gave up 10 bases, with 4 bases separating them. The germline V gene encodes CDR1 MNHEY and CDR2 SVGAGI. In DNA form, the CDR3 reads TGTGCCAGCAGTTACTCTGGGGAGCAGTTCTTC. This translates into CASSYSGEQFF.

The V call is TRBV5-1, the J call TRBJ2-7; 10 nucleotides match TRBD2. J gave up 5 bases and V 4 bases, and 12 bases lay outside the gene matches. CDR3 length equals 16 residues. Per the germline V gene, CDR1 is SGHRS and CDR2 is YFSETQ. As DNA, the CDR3 is TGCGCCAGCAGCCTAGCTGGGGCTAGCGGGAGAGACGAGCAGTACTTC. Its protein is CASSLAGASGRDEQYF.

The chain recombines TRBV6-6 with TRBJ2-3; 8 nucleotides agree with TRBD2. From germline, CDR1 is MNHNY and CDR2 SVGAGI (reference sequence). This CDR3 spans 15 amino acids. V shed 0 bases, J shed 6 bases, and the junction held 5 bases outside the gene matches. The CDR3 DNA is TGTGCCAGCAGTTACTCGAGAGCGGGAGCCGATACGCAGTATTTT. This sequence encodes CASSYSRAGADTQYF.

This chain connects TRBV11-2 to TRBJ1-5; unclear D gene. The V end was cut by 5 bases, the J end by 0 bases, with 8 bases between. CDR3 size: 14 residues. Germline V lookup: CDR1 SGHAT, CDR2 FQNNGV. The CDR3 sequence: CASSTVTSNQPQHF. CDR3 nucleotides: TGTGCCAGCAGCACTGTCACTAGCAATCAGCCCCAGCATTTT.

V usage is TRBV28 and J usage is TRBJ1-4, with D possibly matching TRBD1 (5 bases). The V and J ends lost 6 bases and 4 bases respectively, with 15 bases between them. Germline V CDR1 and CDR2: MDHEN, SYDVKM. The CDR3 has 15 amino acids. The CDR3 DNA reads TGTGCCAGCAGGGGGGGAGGTGGTGATAATGAAAAACTGTTTTTT. Protein sequence: CASRGGGGDNEKLFF.

V gene TRBV7-2 combines with J gene TRBJ2-7, with 10 bases aligning to TRBD1. The CDR3 consists of 16 residues. Trimming removed 5 bases from V and 9 bases from J; junction bases left unmatched: 16. Germline loops: CDR1 SGHTA, CDR2 FQGNSA. The CDR3 DNA sequence: TGTGCCAGCAGCGCCTCCTCCGGGACAGGGGACCGGGTGCAGTACTTC. It is translated as CASSASSGTGDRVQYF. Combining the CDR3 with reference TRBV7-2 and TRBJ2-7 gives the whole variable domain GAGVSQSPSNKVTEKGKDVELRCDPISGHTALYWYRQSLGQGLEFLIYFQGNSAPDKSGLPSDRFSAERTGGSVSTLTIQRTQQEDSAVYLCASSASSGTGDRVQYFGPGTRLTVT.

This sequence joins TRBV5-1 and TRBJ1-5; D is unresolved. CDR1 SGHRS and CDR2 YFSETQ come from the germline V gene. This CDR3 is 15 amino acids long. V was trimmed by 0 bases and J by 4 bases, leaving 11 bases between them. CDR3 coding DNA: TGCGCCAGCAGCTTGGAGGCAGGCGAAAATCAGCCCCAGCATTTT. Its protein product is CASSLEAGENQPQHF.

V usage is TRBV6-5 and J usage is TRBJ2-6; no clear D gene. The V and J ends lost 0 bases and 3 bases respectively, with 0 bases between them. CDR1 and CDR2 from the germline V gene are MNHEY and SVGAGI. The CDR3 sequence is 13 residues long. CDR3 loop: CASSYSGANVLTF. CDR3 DNA sequence: TGTGCCAGCAGTTACTCTGGGGCCAACGTCCTGACTTTC.

This clone was picked up one time. J is TRBJ1-4 and V is TRBV6-1; 9 positions agree with TRBD1. The CDR3 spans 15 residues. V lost 4 bases to trimming and J lost 2 bases; unmatched junction nucleotides: 2. The germline gives CDR1 MNHNS, CDR2 SASEGT. CDR3 bases: TGTGCCAGCAGTGGAACAGGGGGCACTAATGAAAAACTGTTTTTT. It yields the protein CASSGTGGTNEKLFF.

The chain joins TRBV18 to TRBJ2-5, with D possibly TRBD1 on 6 matching bases. Trimming removed 3 bases from V and 5 bases from J, with 13 bases in between. Germline V CDR1 and CDR2: KGHSH, LQKENI. The CDR3 totals 14 residues. CDR3 residues: CASSPGAGGETQYF. The CDR3 bases are TGTGCCAGCTCACCGGGGGCCGGCGGGGAGACCCAGTACTTC.

The CDR3 sequence is CASTTLPPSGAAKNIQYF. The CDR3 bases are TGCGCCAGCACCACACTCCCCCCTAGCGGTGCGGCCAAAAACATTCAGTACTTC. The V call is TRBV10-1, the J call TRBJ2-4; 7 nucleotides match TRBD2. Germline loops: CDR1 WNHNN, CDR2 SYGVQD (reference sequence). The junction had 16 bases not matched to a gene; V was cut back by 7 bases and J by 1 base. This CDR3 comprises 18 residues.

The J gene is TRBJ2-7, the V gene TRBV5-1; 13 positions match TRBD2. Trimming removed 1 base from V and 2 bases from J; junction bases left unmatched: 12. This CDR3 has 19 amino acids. Germline CDR1 SGHRS, CDR2 YFSETQ. CDR3 nucleotide sequence: TGCGCCAGCAGCTTGTTCCGGACTAGCGGGAGAACGTTCCCCTACGAGCAGTACTTC. As protein: CASSLFRTSGRTFPYEQYF. Variable domain in full (rest from reference TRBV5-1 and TRBJ2-7): KAGVTQTPRYLIKTRGQQVTLSCSPISGHRSVSWYQQTPGQGLQFLFEYFSETQRNKGNFPGRFSGRQFSNSRSEMNVSTLELGDSALYLCASSLFRTSGRTFPYEQYFGPGTRLTVT.

The chain recombines TRBV7-7 with TRBJ2-7; D uncertain. Trimming cost V 2 bases and J 2 bases, with 16 bases left between them. The CDR3 spans 16 residues. From germline, CDR1 is SSHAT and CDR2 FNYEAQ (reference sequence). CDR3 coding DNA: TGTGCCAGCAGCTTATGTCCCCGCGGCAGGACCTACGAGCAGTACTTC. As protein: CASSLCPRGRTYEQYF.

The chain uses TRBV6-1 and TRBJ1-6; no reliable D call. The CDR3 loop spans 17 amino acids. Looked up from germline, CDR1 is MNHNS and CDR2 is SASEGT. V lost 1 base and J lost 0, with 10 bases in between. The CDR3 DNA is TGTGCCAGCAGTGAAGAGGGAAGGTTCTCCTATAATTCACCCCTCCACTTT. This encodes CASSEEGRFSYNSPLHF.

The gene calls are TRBV29-1 and TRBJ2-1; 13 nucleotides match TRBD2. CDR1 is SQVTM, CDR2 ANQGSEA, per germline. CDR3 length: 19 residues. Unmatched junction bases numbered 15, after V lost 3 bases and J lost 4 bases. Written as DNA, the CDR3 is TGCAGCGTTGAGGGAGGAGACACTAGCGGGAGGGCTTCTTACAATGAGCAGTTCTTC. Amino acid sequence: CSVEGGDTSGRASYNEQFF.

The V and J genes are TRBV2 and TRBJ2-3; 7 positions match TRBD2. This CDR3 comprises 15 residues. The V and J ends lost 4 bases and 1 base, in that order; junction bases with no gene match: 5. Germline values: CDR1 SNHLY, CDR2 FYNNEI. This chain's CDR3 is CASSVRLAGTDTQYF. In nucleotides, the CDR3 is TGTGCCAGCAGTGTTAGGCTAGCGGGCACAGATACGCAGTATTTT.

CDR3 in amino acids: CASSFIGGPPDTEAFF. The CDR3 nucleotides read TGTGCCAGCAGCTTTATCGGGGGGCCGCCGGACACTGAAGCTTTCTTT. The rearrangement links TRBV7-6 to TRBJ1-1, with a possible D match to TRBD1 (6 bases). The CDR3 length is 16 residues. From germline, CDR1 is SGHVS and CDR2 FNYEAQ. The V end was cut by 3 bases, the J end by 3 bases, with 17 bases between.

V is TRBV7-3 and J is TRBJ2-2; TRBD1 matches at 7 bases. The germline CDR1 and CDR2 sequences are SGHTA and FQGTGA. With 2 bases clipped from V and 3 bases from J, the junction kept 3 bases outside the gene matches. The CDR3 totals 15 residues. The CDR3 here is CASSLDRADTGELFF. DNA for the CDR3: TGTGCCAGCAGCTTAGACAGGGCCGACACCGGGGAGCTGTTTTTT.

As for this clone: Other DNA sequences in the same sample also yield this CDR3. The chain links TRBV7-9 to TRBJ2-5; no clear D gene. The CDR3 extends over 13 amino acids. CDR1 is SEHNR and CDR2 is FQNEAQ in the germline V gene (reference sequence). The germline V and J ends were trimmed by 1 base and 4 bases, with 7 bases remaining between them. The CDR3 coding sequence is TGTGCCAGCAGCTTAGTGGGCGGAGAGACCCAGTACTTC. Amino acid sequence: CASSLVGGETQYF. The complete variable domain, with remaining parts taken from reference TRBV7-9 and TRBJ2-5, reads DTGVSQNPRHKITKRGQNVTFRCDPISEHNRLYWYRQTLGQGPEFLTYFQNEAQLEKSRLLSDRFSAERPKGSFSTLEIQRTEQGDSAMYLCASSLVGGETQYFGPGTRLLVL.

The chain recombines TRBV25-1 with TRBJ2-2; 8 bases agree with TRBD1. The CDR3 sequence is 16 residues long. Germline V gene sequence: CDR1 MGHDK, CDR2 SYGVNS. V lost 6 bases and J lost 9; bases outside the gene matches: 15. The CDR3 reads CASSEGAGGLTRELFF. The DNA of the CDR3 is TGTGCCAGCAGCGAAGGGGCAGGGGGCCTAACAAGGGAGCTGTTTTTT.

This clone occurred a few times. The rearrangement links TRBV2 to TRBJ2-7, with D unclear. V dropped 8 bases and J dropped 0 bases, with 5 bases sitting between them. Germline CDR1 and CDR2: SNHLY and FYNNEI. The CDR3 runs 11 residues. The chain's CDR3 is CASASSYEQYF. For the CDR3, the DNA is TGTGCCAGCGCCTCCTCCTACGAGCAGTACTTC.